This entry concerns a single TCR beta chain. This sample is drawn from a study of OX40 agonist ivuxolimab in advanced cancers. TCRdb's table, derived via immunoSEQ multiplex PCR, lists solely in-frame clones and lacks some. This table holds tens of thousands of clones, approximately 85% found once. V dropped 2 bases and J dropped 3 bases, with 13 bases sitting between them. Germline assignment: CDR1 MNHNS and CDR2 SASEGT. The CDR3 covers 15 residues. The sample was CD4+ or CD8+ T cells sorted from blood, taken in a trial of the OX40 agonist ivuxolimab. This receptor was identified in an adult with an advanced solid tumor such as melanoma, head and neck, liver or kidney cancer. This chain joins TRBV6-1 and TRBJ1-1, with D perhaps TRBD1 (6 bases). This chain's CDR3 is CASSELGGRYTEAFF. The CDR3 region has the DNA TGTGCCAGCAGTGAACTCGGGGGCAGGTACACTGAAGCTTTCTTT.